Sequencing of this T cell receptor (beta chain) was carried out in a study of T cell changes during pregnancy in multiple sclerosis. Sequencing was performed with immunoSEQ multiplex PCR; in TCRdb, only in-frame clones are kept and a portion is missing. The sample lists about 66,000 clones, 91% seen once, with approximately 5% in the top ten. V was clipped by 1 base and J by 3 bases; unmatched bases: 0. Germline loops: CDR1 MNHNS, CDR2 SASEGT. The CDR3 sequence is 14 residues long. This sequence originates from a female donor with multiple sclerosis, enrolled in a pregnancy study. The genes are TRBV6-1 and TRBJ2-7; 10 bases match TRBD1. Sample: CD8+ T cells from peripheral blood mononuclear cells, taken before pregnancy. CDR3 loop: CASSEGTGGYEQYF. As DNA, the CDR3 is TGTGCCAGCAGTGAAGGGACAGGGGGCTACGAGCAGTACTTC.